Listed here are 29 T cell receptor beta chains from one sample, sequenced in a study of fetal regulatory T cell absence and autoimmunity (dated by TCRdb to 2016 to 2017). The library came from the immunoSEQ multiplex PCR assay. TCRdb holds this immuneACCESS table with in-frame rearrangements only. Some clones are missing; in checked studies, unresolved V genes explain under half, and the rest has no known cause. This sample comprises approximately 49,000 clones, 70% to 85% of them detected only once. Around 0.43% of the sample is in the top ten clones. What was sequenced was cord blood. The source is a newborn boy with IPEX syndrome.

The chain couples TRBV7-9 to TRBJ2-3; 7 bases fit TRBD2. V dropped 3 bases and J dropped 1; count of bases not matched to a gene: 1. Germline V gene sequence: CDR1 SEHNR, CDR2 FQNEAQ (reference sequence). The CDR3 runs to 14 residues. CDR3 protein: CASSFTSGTDTQYF. Here the CDR3 DNA reads TGTGCCAGCAGCTTTACTAGCGGCACAGATACGCAGTATTTT.

The V gene is TRBV5-1, the J gene TRBJ1-3; the match to TRBD1 covers 9 bases. V lost 0 bases, J lost 2 bases, and 0 bases stayed unmatched. CDR3 length: 15 amino acids. Germline loops: CDR1 SGHRS, CDR2 YFSETQ. CDR3 coding DNA: TGCGCCAGCAGCTTGGGACAGGGGGCTGGAAACACCATATATTTT. As protein: CASSLGQGAGNTIYF.

The chain employs TRBV11-2 and TRBJ1-3; the D gene is possibly TRBD1 (5 bases). Trimming stripped 6 bases from V and 0 bases from J, with 15 bases between. This CDR3 is built from 16 residues. Germline V gives CDR1 SGHAT, CDR2 FQNNGV. The CDR3 DNA follows: TGTGCCAGCAGTACCCCGGGACGGGGCTCTGGAAACACCATATATTTT. Translating gives CASSTPGRGSGNTIYF.

The chain combines TRBV19 with TRBJ1-1; D may be TRBD1 (5 bases). CDR1 and CDR2 from the germline V gene are LNHDA and SQIVND (reference sequence). CDR3 length: 13 residues. V gave up 0 bases and J gave up 4 bases, with 6 bases separating them. DNA of the CDR3: TGTGCCAGTAGTATAGAGGGGACCACTGAAGCTTTCTTT. This gives the protein CASSIEGTTEAFF. The full variable domain, completed using reference TRBV19 and TRBJ1-1, is DGGITQSPKYLFRKEGQNVTLSCEQNLNHDAMYWYRQDPGQGLRLIYYSQIVNDFQKGDIAEGYSVSREKKESFPLTVTSAQKNPTAFYLCASSIEGTTEAFFGQGTRLTVV.

The chain joins TRBV30 to TRBJ2-3; unclear D gene. The CDR3 has 14 residues. CDR1 is GTSNPN and CDR2 is SVGIG in the germline V gene (reference sequence). Trimming cost V 0 bases and J 1 base, with 8 bases left between them. The CDR3 nucleotides are TGTGCCTGGAGTGTTATTGGAGGCACAGATACGCAGTATTTT. Protein sequence: CAWSVIGGTDTQYF.

The chain employs TRBV7-6 and TRBJ2-5; perhaps D is TRBD1 or TRBD2 (6 bases each). CDR1 and CDR2 from the germline V gene are SGHVS and FNYEAQ. The length of the CDR3 is 14 residues. V shed 5 bases and J shed 6 bases, with 16 bases lying between them. CDR3 residues: CASSGDPGAKTQYF. CDR3 DNA sequence: TGTGCCAGCAGCGGAGACCCGGGGGCGAAGACCCAGTACTTC.

CDR3 protein: CASSDPSYQETQYF. The CDR3 DNA follows: TGTGCCAGCAGTGATCCGAGCTACCAAGAGACCCAGTACTTC. V gene TRBV25-1 combines with J gene TRBJ2-5; D unresolved. Per germline, CDR1 MGHDK and CDR2 SYGVNS. The CDR3 is 14 residues long. V was clipped by 3 bases and J by 0 bases, with 8 bases between them. Complete variable domain (other parts from reference TRBV25-1 and TRBJ2-5): EADIYQTPRYLVIGTGKKITLECSQTMGHDKMYWYQQDPGMELHLIHYSYGVNSTEKGDLSSESTVSRIRTEHFPLTLESARPSHTSQYLCASSDPSYQETQYFGPGTRLLVL.

This chain joins TRBV5-1 and TRBJ2-4, with a possible D match to TRBD2 (5 bases). The V and J ends lost 8 bases and 6 bases respectively, with 15 bases between them. The CDR3 consists of 13 residues. The germline V gene has CDR1 SGHRS and CDR2 YFSETQ. DNA of the CDR3: TGCGCCAGTAGCGCCCTAGCCGGAAACATTCAGTACTTC. It is translated as CASSALAGNIQYF.

The rearrangement uses TRBV6-4 and TRBJ2-7, with D maybe TRBD1 (6 bases). Trimming stripped 7 bases from V and 1 base from J, with 14 bases between. The CDR3 runs to 14 residues. Germline V gene data show CDR1 as MRHNA and CDR2 as SNTAGT. The CDR3 sequence is CASNSLQGSYEQYF. CDR3 DNA sequence: TGTGCCAGCAACAGCCTCCAGGGGTCCTACGAGCAGTACTTC.

This clone was counted a single time. The chain employs TRBV6-6 and TRBJ1-1; D uncertain. This CDR3 is built from 13 residues. The V and J ends lost 0 bases and 6 bases respectively, with 8 bases between them. The germline gives CDR1 MNHNY, CDR2 SVGAGI (reference sequence). DNA for the CDR3: TGTGCCAGCAGTTACTCTGTGGCGGCTGAAGCTTTCTTT. Its translation is CASSYSVAAEAFF.

The chain recombines TRBV25-1 with TRBJ1-2; D is unresolved. Trimming left V 6 bases short and J 2 bases short, with 7 bases between. There are 12 residues in the CDR3. Germline assignment: CDR1 MGHDK and CDR2 SYGVNS. CDR3 in amino acids: CASRGFNYGYTF. In DNA, the CDR3 is TGTGCCAGCAGAGGGTTCAACTATGGCTACACCTTC.

The chain carries TRBV10-3 and TRBJ2-2; D assignment may be TRBD1 or TRBD2 (6 bases each). Between the trimmed V and J ends, which lost 2 bases and 5 bases, there was a span of 9 bases. The CDR3 has 14 residues. Germline CDR1 reads ENHRY; CDR2 reads SYGVKD. This chain's CDR3 is CAISETGRTGELFF. CDR3 DNA: TGTGCCATCAGTGAGACAGGGAGGACCGGGGAGCTGTTTTTT.

The rearrangement links TRBV7-2 to TRBJ1-2; D is unresolved. CDR1 is SGHTA and CDR2 is FQGNSA in the germline V gene. V gave up 0 bases and J gave up 9 bases, with 14 bases separating them. The CDR3 has 14 amino acids. For the CDR3, the DNA is TGTGCCAGCAGCTTAGCGGGCAGGTCCACGAGCTACACCTTC. Amino acids: CASSLAGRSTSYTF.

The V gene is TRBV11-3, the J gene TRBJ1-1, with D unresolved. The CDR3 extends over 14 amino acids. The germline V and J ends were trimmed by 5 bases and 0 bases, with 10 bases remaining between them. Germline V gene data show CDR1 as SGHNT and CDR2 as YENEEA. The CDR3 nucleotides read TGTGCCAGCAGCCCCGGAGAGGTGAACACTGAAGCTTTCTTT. This gives the protein CASSPGEVNTEAFF.

This clone was counted once. The J gene is TRBJ2-1, the V gene TRBV5-1; TRBD2 matches at 10 bases. V shed 4 bases, J shed 6 bases, and the junction held 10 bases outside the gene matches. The CDR3 is 16 amino acids. Looked up from germline, CDR1 is SGHRS and CDR2 is YFSETQ. For the CDR3, the DNA is TGCGCCAGCAGCCGTTTAAGCGGGGGGGCCCTCAATGAGCAGTTCTTC. As protein: CASSRLSGGALNEQFF.

V is TRBV7-8 and J is TRBJ1-6; D call uncertain. The CDR3 runs to 12 residues. Germline values: CDR1 SGHVS, CDR2 FQNEAQ. The V end was cut by 3 bases, the J end by 7 bases, with 4 bases between. The CDR3 bases are TGTGCCAGCAGCTTTAACAATTCACCCCTCCACTTT. This codes for CASSFNNSPLHF.

The rearrangement uses TRBV30 and TRBJ1-2; TRBD1 matches 7 bases. V lost 2 bases and J lost 8; bases outside the gene matches: 5. Germline-derived CDR1 and CDR2 are GTSNPN and SVGIG (reference sequence). CDR3 size: 12 residues. CDR3 coding DNA: TGTGCCTGGAGTCAGGGGGGGAGCGGCTACACCTTC. It yields the protein CAWSQGGSGYTF. Looking up the rest from reference TRBV30 and TRBJ1-2 gives the full variable domain: SQTIHQWPATLVQPVGSPLSLECTVEGTSNPNLYWYRQAAGRGLQLLFYSVGIGQISSEVPQNLSASRPQDRQFILSSKKLLLSDSGFYLCAWSQGGSGYTFGSGTRLTVV.

The chain employs TRBV10-3 and TRBJ2-4; maybe TRBD1 (6 bases). Germline V gives CDR1 ENHRY, CDR2 SYGVKD. V was clipped by 3 bases and J by 3 bases, with 12 bases between them. The CDR3 is 15 amino acids. The CDR3 bases are TGTGCCATCAGTGACTCACAGGGCGACAAAAACATTCAGTACTTC. Protein: CAISDSQGDKNIQYF.

The genes are TRBV2 and TRBJ1-5; TRBD1 is a possible D gene (5 bases). Germline V gene lookup returns CDR1 SNHLY and CDR2 FYNNEI. Deletions cut 1 base from V and 2 bases from J, with 9 bases between. This CDR3 has 15 amino acids. The CDR3 nucleotides read TGTGCCAGCAGTGAAGAGGGGCTTGGCAATCAGCCCCAGCATTTT. This gives the protein CASSEEGLGNQPQHF. Based on the CDR3 plus reference TRBV2 and TRBJ1-5, the full variable domain is EPEVTQTPSHQVTQMGQEVILRCVPISNHLYFYWYRQILGQKVEFLVSFYNNEISEKSEIFDDQFSVERPDGSNFTLKIRSTKLEDSAMYFCASSEEGLGNQPQHFGDGTRLSIL.

The J gene is TRBJ2-7, the V gene TRBV5-5, with D hard to call. CDR1 SGHKS and CDR2 YYEKEE come from the germline V gene (reference sequence). The CDR3 consists of 13 residues. The germline V and J ends were trimmed by 5 bases and 0 bases, with 9 bases remaining between them. CDR3 residues: CASRVTYSYEQYF. DNA for the CDR3: TGTGCCAGCAGAGTGACTTACTCCTACGAGCAGTACTTC.

The genes are TRBV5-4 and TRBJ2-7; D is unclear. Trimming removed 4 bases from V and 2 bases from J, with 19 bases in between. The germline V gene has CDR1 SGHNT and CDR2 YYREEE (reference sequence). The CDR3 runs to 16 residues. The CDR3 nucleotides read TGTGCCAGCAGCCCAGTCAGGTCTTCACGAACCTACGAGCAGTACTTC. Its translation: CASSPVRSSRTYEQYF. Filled out from reference TRBV5-4 and TRBJ2-7, the complete variable domain reads ETGVTQSPTHLIKTRGQQVTLRCSSQSGHNTVSWYQQALGQGPQFIFQYYREEENGRGNFPPRFSGLQFPNYSSELNVNALELDDSALYLCASSPVRSSRTYEQYFGPGTRLTVT.

This chain uses TRBV5-4 with TRBJ2-3, with a weak D call TRBD2 (5 bases). Germline V gene sequence: CDR1 SGHNT, CDR2 YYREEE (reference sequence). The CDR3 spans 16 residues. Trimming stripped 2 bases from V and 3 bases from J, with 16 bases between. CDR3 coding DNA: TGTGCCAGCAGCTTAAAGAGGGAGCCGGTTACAGATACGCAGTATTTT. It encodes CASSLKREPVTDTQYF.

The gene calls are TRBV7-2 and TRBJ2-7; D gene ambiguous. Germline values: CDR1 SGHTA, CDR2 FQGNSA. Trimming cost V 5 bases and J 3 bases, with 11 bases left between them. The CDR3 has 13 amino acids. The CDR3 loop is CASSPAPLYEQYF. The CDR3 region has the DNA TGTGCCAGCAGCCCCGCCCCCCTCTACGAGCAGTACTTC.

This clone has just one count. The rearrangement uses TRBV6-1 and TRBJ2-1, with D uncertain. From germline, CDR1 is MNHNS and CDR2 SASEGT. Deletions cut 1 base from V and 4 bases from J, with 8 bases between. This CDR3 is built from 14 residues. CDR3 residues: CASSEEDLYNEQFF. CDR3 coding DNA: TGTGCCAGCAGTGAAGAAGATCTGTACAATGAGCAGTTCTTC.

A single count supports this clone. The chain uses TRBV5-1 and TRBJ2-7, with 8 bases matching TRBD1. Unmatched junction bases numbered 2, after V lost 4 bases and J lost 2 bases. This CDR3 has 13 residues. Germline CDR1 reads SGHRS; CDR2 reads YFSETQ. Here the CDR3 DNA reads TGCGCCAGCAGCACGGACAGGGCCTACGAGCAGTACTTC. It translates to CASSTDRAYEQYF.

This clone was counted a few times. The chain couples TRBV14 to TRBJ2-7; possible D gene TRBD2, 6 bases. The CDR3 length is 13 residues. The V end lost 4 bases, the J end lost 5 bases, and 12 bases lay between the germline ends. CDR1 and CDR2 from the germline V gene are SGHDN and FVKESK. CDR3 residues: CASSLSGLNEQYF. The CDR3 region has the DNA TGTGCCAGCAGCCTGAGCGGGTTGAACGAGCAGTACTTC.

This clone has only a few counts. The chain joins TRBV9 to TRBJ1-1; TRBD1 might be the D (6 bases). Trimming removed 3 bases at V and 4 bases at J, with 10 bases between. CDR1 and CDR2 from the germline V gene are SGDLS and YYNGEE. This CDR3 region has 13 residues. Here the CDR3 DNA reads TGTGCCAGCAGCGCCCACAGGGTCACTGAAGCTTTCTTT. The encoded protein is CASSAHRVTEAFF.

The gene calls are TRBV5-4 and TRBJ2-3; 9 bases line up with TRBD2. Per the germline V gene, CDR1 is SGHNT and CDR2 is YYREEE (reference sequence). V shed 0 bases and J 2 bases; nucleotides not matched to a gene: 4. The CDR3 consists of 16 residues. The CDR3 reads CASSLVPSGATDTQYF. The CDR3, as DNA: TGTGCCAGCAGCTTGGTTCCTAGCGGGGCCACAGATACGCAGTATTTT. The complete variable domain, with remaining parts taken from reference TRBV5-4 and TRBJ2-3, reads ETGVTQSPTHLIKTRGQQVTLRCSSQSGHNTVSWYQQALGQGPQFIFQYYREEENGRGNFPPRFSGLQFPNYSSELNVNALELDDSALYLCASSLVPSGATDTQYFGPGTRLTVL.

The chain carries TRBV10-3 and TRBJ1-4; D gene uncertain. This CDR3 region has 15 residues. V was pared by 0 bases and J by 8 bases, with 13 bases between. Germline CDR1 is ENHRY and CDR2 is SYGVKD. The CDR3 nucleotides are TGTGCCATCAGTGAGTCGGATCAGAGAAAGGAAAAACTGTTTTTT. Its protein product is CAISESDQRKEKLFF.